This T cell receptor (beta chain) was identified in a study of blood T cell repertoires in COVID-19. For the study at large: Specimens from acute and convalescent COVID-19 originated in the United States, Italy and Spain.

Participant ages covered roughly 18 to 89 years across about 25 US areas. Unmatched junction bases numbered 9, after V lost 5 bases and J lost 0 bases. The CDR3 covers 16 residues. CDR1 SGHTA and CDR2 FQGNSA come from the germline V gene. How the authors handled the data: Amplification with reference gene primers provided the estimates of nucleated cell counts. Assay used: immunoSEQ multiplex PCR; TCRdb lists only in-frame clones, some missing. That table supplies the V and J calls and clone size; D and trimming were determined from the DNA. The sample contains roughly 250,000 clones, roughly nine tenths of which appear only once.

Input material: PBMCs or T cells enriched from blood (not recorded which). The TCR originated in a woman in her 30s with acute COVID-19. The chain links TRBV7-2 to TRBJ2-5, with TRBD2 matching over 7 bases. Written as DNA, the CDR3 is TGTGCCAGCAGCCCTCGGATGGGAGGGAACCAAGAGACCCAGTACTTC. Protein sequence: CASSPRMGGNQETQYF.